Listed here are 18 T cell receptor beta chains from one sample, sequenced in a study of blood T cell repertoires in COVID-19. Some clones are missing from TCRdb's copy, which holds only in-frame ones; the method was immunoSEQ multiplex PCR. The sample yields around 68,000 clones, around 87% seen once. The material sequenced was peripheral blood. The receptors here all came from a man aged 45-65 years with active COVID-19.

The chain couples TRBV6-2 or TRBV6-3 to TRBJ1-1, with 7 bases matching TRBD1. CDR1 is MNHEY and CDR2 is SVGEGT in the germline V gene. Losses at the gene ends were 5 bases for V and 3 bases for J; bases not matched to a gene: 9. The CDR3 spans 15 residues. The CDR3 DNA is TGTGCCAGCAGTCGACAGGGAGGTCCGTACACTGAAGCTTTCTTT. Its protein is CASSRQGGPYTEAFF.

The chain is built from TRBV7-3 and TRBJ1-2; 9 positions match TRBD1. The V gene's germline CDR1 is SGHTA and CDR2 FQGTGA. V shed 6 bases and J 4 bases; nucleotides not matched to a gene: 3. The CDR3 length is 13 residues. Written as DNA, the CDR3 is TGTGCCAGCAGTCGGGACAGGGCCTATGGCTACACCTTC. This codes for CASSRDRAYGYTF.

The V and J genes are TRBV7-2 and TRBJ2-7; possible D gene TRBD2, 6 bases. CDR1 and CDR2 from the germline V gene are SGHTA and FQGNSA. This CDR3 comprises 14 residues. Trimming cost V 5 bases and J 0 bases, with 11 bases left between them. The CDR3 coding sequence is TGTGCCAGCAGCCCCTCGCGGGACTCCTACGAGCAGTACTTC. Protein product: CASSPSRDSYEQYF.

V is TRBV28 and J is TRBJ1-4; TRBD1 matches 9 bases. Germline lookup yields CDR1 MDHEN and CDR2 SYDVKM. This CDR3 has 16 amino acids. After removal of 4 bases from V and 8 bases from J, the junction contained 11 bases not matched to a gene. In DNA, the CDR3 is TGTGCCAGCAGTTCTCCTGGGGGGACAGGGAGCGAAAAACTGTTTTTT. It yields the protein CASSSPGGTGSEKLFF.

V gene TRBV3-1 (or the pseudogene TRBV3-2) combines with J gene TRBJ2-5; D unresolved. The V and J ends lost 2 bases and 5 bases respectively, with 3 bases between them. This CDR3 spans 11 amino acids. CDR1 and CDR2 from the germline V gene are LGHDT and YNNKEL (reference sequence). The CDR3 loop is CASSQRETQYF. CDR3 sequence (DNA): TGTGCCAGCAGCCAACGGGAGACCCAGTACTTC.

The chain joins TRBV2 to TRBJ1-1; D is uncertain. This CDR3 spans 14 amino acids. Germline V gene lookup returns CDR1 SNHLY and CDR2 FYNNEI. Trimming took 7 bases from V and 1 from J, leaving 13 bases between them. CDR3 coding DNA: TGTGCCAGCACCCCAAGCGGAGGGAACACTGAAGCTTTCTTT. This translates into CASTPSGGNTEAFF. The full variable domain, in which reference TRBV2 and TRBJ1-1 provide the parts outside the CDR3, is EPEVTQTPSHQVTQMGQEVILRCVPISNHLYFYWYRQILGQKVEFLVSFYNNEISEKSEIFDDQFSVERPDGSNFTLKIRSTKLEDSAMYFCASTPSGGNTEAFFGQGTRLTVV.

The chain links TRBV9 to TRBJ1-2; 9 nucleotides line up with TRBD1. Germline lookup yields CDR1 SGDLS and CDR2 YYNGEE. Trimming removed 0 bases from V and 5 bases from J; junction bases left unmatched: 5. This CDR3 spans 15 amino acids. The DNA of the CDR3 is TGTGCCAGCAGCGTAGCACTGGGACAGGGATATGGCTACACCTTC. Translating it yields CASSVALGQGYGYTF.

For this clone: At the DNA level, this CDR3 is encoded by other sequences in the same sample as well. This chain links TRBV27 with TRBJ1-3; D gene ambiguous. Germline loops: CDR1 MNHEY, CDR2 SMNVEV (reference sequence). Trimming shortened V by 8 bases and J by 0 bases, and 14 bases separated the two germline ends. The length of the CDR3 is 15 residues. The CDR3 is CASAQSRDSGNTIYF. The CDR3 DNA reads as TGTGCCAGCGCCCAATCCCGGGACTCTGGAAACACCATATATTTT.

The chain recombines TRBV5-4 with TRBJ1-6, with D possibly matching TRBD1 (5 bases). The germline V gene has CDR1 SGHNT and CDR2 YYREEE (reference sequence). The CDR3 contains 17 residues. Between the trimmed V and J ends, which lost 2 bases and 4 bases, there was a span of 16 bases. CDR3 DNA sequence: TGTGCCAGCAGCTTTTTAGGCGACAGTCGGTATAATTCACCCCTCCACTTT. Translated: CASSFLGDSRYNSPLHF.

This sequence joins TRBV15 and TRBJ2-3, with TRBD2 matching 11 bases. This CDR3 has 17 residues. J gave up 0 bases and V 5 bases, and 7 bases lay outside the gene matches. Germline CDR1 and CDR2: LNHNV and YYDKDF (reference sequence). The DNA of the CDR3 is TGTGCCACCAGCGGGACTAGCGGAGTCCAGAGCACAGATACGCAGTATTTT. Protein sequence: CATSGTSGVQSTDTQYF.

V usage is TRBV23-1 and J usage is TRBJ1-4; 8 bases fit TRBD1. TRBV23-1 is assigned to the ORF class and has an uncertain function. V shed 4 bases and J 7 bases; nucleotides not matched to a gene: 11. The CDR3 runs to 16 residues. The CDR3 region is CASSRRRDRRVEKLFF. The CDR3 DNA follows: TGCGCCAGCAGTCGGCGACGGGACAGGAGAGTTGAAAAACTGTTTTTT.

The CDR3 is CASSMTVNTEAFF. As DNA, the CDR3 is TGTGCCAGTAGTATGACAGTGAACACTGAAGCTTTCTTT. The chain couples TRBV19 to TRBJ1-1; tentative D call: TRBD1 (5 bases). Germline V gene data show CDR1 as LNHDA and CDR2 as SQIVND (reference sequence). V was clipped by 3 bases and J by 0 bases, with 5 bases between them. The CDR3 contains 13 residues.

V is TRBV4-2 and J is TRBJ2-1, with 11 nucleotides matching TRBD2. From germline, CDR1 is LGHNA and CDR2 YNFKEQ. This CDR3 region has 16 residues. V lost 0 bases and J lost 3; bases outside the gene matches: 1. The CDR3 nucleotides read TGTGCCAGCAGCCAAGACGGGACTAGCGGCTACAATGAGCAGTTCTTC. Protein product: CASSQDGTSGYNEQFF.

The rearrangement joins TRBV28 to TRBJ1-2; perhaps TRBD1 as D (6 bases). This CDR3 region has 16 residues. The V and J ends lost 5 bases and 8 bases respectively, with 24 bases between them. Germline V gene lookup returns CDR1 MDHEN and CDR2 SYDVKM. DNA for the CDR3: TGTGCCAGCAGTCCCTGGGGGGGACTGGGGGCTCGGGGCTACACCTTC. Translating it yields CASSPWGGLGARGYTF.

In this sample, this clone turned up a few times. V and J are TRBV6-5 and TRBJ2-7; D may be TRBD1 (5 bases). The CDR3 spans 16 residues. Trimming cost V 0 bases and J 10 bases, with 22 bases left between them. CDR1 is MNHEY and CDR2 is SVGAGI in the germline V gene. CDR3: CASSYSRNRLTKVQYF. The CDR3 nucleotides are TGTGCCAGCAGTTACTCGAGAAACAGGCTCACGAAGGTACAGTACTTC.

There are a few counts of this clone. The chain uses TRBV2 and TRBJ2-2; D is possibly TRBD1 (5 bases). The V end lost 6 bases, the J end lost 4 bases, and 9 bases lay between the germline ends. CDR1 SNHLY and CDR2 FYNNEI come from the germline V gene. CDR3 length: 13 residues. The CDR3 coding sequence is TGTGCCAGCAGCGCAAGGGGCACCGGGGAGCTGTTTTTT. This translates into CASSARGTGELFF.

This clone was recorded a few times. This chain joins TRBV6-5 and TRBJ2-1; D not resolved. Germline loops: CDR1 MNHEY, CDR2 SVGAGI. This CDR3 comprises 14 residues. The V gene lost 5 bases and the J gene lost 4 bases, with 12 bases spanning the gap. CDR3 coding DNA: TGTGCCAGCAGTCAACTCACCCCGTACAATGAGCAGTTCTTC. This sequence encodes CASSQLTPYNEQFF.

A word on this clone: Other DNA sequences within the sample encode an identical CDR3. CDR3 coding DNA: TGCGCCAGCAGCTTGACAGGGGGGCCAGATACGCAGTATTTT. Residues: CASSLTGGPDTQYF. The V call is TRBV5-1, the J call TRBJ2-3; 8 bases align to TRBD1. CDR1 SGHRS and CDR2 YFSETQ come from the germline V gene. V gave up 1 base and J gave up 4 bases; unmatched junction bases: 2. The CDR3 consists of 14 residues.